The 20 T cell receptor beta chains below were found in one sample sequenced in a study of T cell responses to AZD1222 COVID-19 vaccine. Using immunoSEQ multiplex PCR, the repertoire was profiled, and TCRdb retains in-frame clones only, with some absent. The table lists 130,000 or so clones, approximately 91% of them singletons. The source was peripheral blood, collected on day 0 of AZD1222 vaccination. All receptors derive from an adult in good health.

The chain joins TRBV28 to TRBJ2-7; TRBD2 matches 10 bases. The germline CDR1 and CDR2 sequences are MDHEN and SYDVKM. Losses at the gene ends were 10 bases for V and 0 bases for J; bases not matched to a gene: 6. This CDR3 spans 14 amino acids. This chain's CDR3 is CATGTSESSYEQYF. Written as DNA, the CDR3 is TGTGCCACCGGGACTAGCGAGAGCTCCTACGAGCAGTACTTC. Variable domain in full (rest from reference TRBV28 and TRBJ2-7): DVKVTQSSRYLVKRTGEKVFLECVQDMDHENMFWYRQDPGLGLRLIYFSYDVKMKEKGDIPEGYSVSREKKERFSLILESASTNQTSMYLCATGTSESSYEQYFGPGTRLTVT.

The CDR3: CASSRDRGQPQHF. The CDR3, as DNA: TGTGCCAGCAGCAGGGACAGGGGCCAGCCCCAGCATTTT. This chain connects TRBV7-9 to TRBJ1-5; 10 nucleotides line up with TRBD1. Unmatched junction bases numbered 2, after V lost 5 bases and J lost 7 bases. Per germline, CDR1 SEHNR and CDR2 FQNEAQ (reference sequence). The length of the CDR3 is 13 residues. The full variable domain, rest sourced from reference TRBV7-9 and TRBJ1-5, is DTGVSQNPRHKITKRGQNVTFRCDPISEHNRLYWYRQTLGQGPEFLTYFQNEAQLEKSRLLSDRFSAERPKGSFSTLEIQRTEQGDSAMYLCASSRDRGQPQHFGDGTRLSIL.

The rearrangement uses TRBV11-2 and TRBJ1-6; no clear D. CDR1 is SGHAT and CDR2 is FQNNGV in the germline V gene. The CDR3 totals 13 residues. V lost 3 bases to trimming and J lost 10 bases, with 10 bases between them. CDR3 in amino acids: CASSFREISPLHF. CDR3 DNA: TGTGCCAGCAGCTTTCGGGAGATCTCACCCCTCCACTTT.

This clone appeared a single time. The gene calls are TRBV10-1 and TRBJ2-1; a weak D match, TRBD1 (6 bases). The germline V gene encodes CDR1 WNHNN and CDR2 SYGVQD (reference sequence). V was trimmed by 7 bases and J by 0 bases, leaving 13 bases between them. The CDR3 contains 15 residues. The CDR3: CASTPGHYSYNEQFF. The CDR3 DNA is TGCGCCAGCACCCCGGGACATTACTCCTACAATGAGCAGTTCTTC.

The J gene is TRBJ1-6, the V gene TRBV20-1; D is unclear. V lost 6 bases and J 11 bases, leaving 11 bases between the germline ends. Germline lookup yields CDR1 DFQATT and CDR2 SNEGSKA (reference sequence). The CDR3 extends over 11 amino acids. The CDR3 reads CSAAVGAPLHF. In DNA form, the CDR3 reads TGCAGTGCCGCGGTAGGAGCACCCCTCCACTTT.

This chain connects TRBV7-9 to TRBJ2-7; TRBD1 aligns across 8 bases. The CDR3 length is 15 residues. CDR1 and CDR2 (germline): SEHNR, FQNEAQ (reference sequence). V lost 6 bases and J lost 3; bases outside the gene matches: 10. In DNA, the CDR3 is TGTGCCAGCAGACCAGGGACAGGAAACGTCTACGAGCAGTACTTC. It is translated as CASRPGTGNVYEQYF.

The chain is built from TRBV18 and TRBJ1-3; 7 bases are shared with TRBD1. Per the germline V gene, CDR1 is KGHSH and CDR2 is LQKENI. This CDR3 contains 17 residues. Trimming at V came to 4 bases and at J to 0 bases, leaving 9 bases not matched to a gene. The DNA for the CDR3 is TGTGCCAGCTCACTCACACAGGGGACCTCCTCTGGAAACACCATATATTTT. This translates into CASSLTQGTSSGNTIYF. Filled out from reference TRBV18 and TRBJ1-3, the complete variable domain reads NAGVMQNPRHLVRRRGQEARLRCSPMKGHSHVYWYRQLPEEGLKFMVYLQKENIIDESGMPKERFSAEFPKEGPSILRIQQVVRGDSAAYFCASSLTQGTSSGNTIYFGEGSWLTVV.

The chain recombines TRBV19 with TRBJ1-6; the D is unclear. Germline V gene data show CDR1 as LNHDA and CDR2 as SQIVND (reference sequence). The V end lost 3 bases, the J end lost 0 bases, and 9 bases lay between the germline ends. This CDR3 comprises 16 residues. The CDR3, as DNA: TGTGCCAGTAGTATGGTTCCGAGCTCCTATAATTCACCCCTCCACTTT. Amino acids: CASSMVPSSYNSPLHF.

This chain uses TRBV13 with TRBJ1-1; weak D call: TRBD1 (5 bases). The germline V gene has CDR1 PRHDT and CDR2 FYEKMQ (reference sequence). The V and J ends lost 2 bases and 4 bases respectively, with 8 bases between them. The CDR3 totals 13 residues. The CDR3 coding sequence is TGTGCCAGCAGCTTAAATGGGGGCACTGAAGCTTTCTTT. It yields the protein CASSLNGGTEAFF.

The V call is TRBV7-3, the J call TRBJ1-2, with 10 bases fitting TRBD1. With 0 bases clipped from V and 7 bases from J, the junction kept 8 bases outside the gene matches. CDR3 size: 16 residues. Germline CDR1 is SGHTA and CDR2 is FQGTGA. CDR3 nucleotides: TGTGCCAGCAGCTTAACGAAGACAGGGGGCGCGGGTGGCTACACCTTC. It encodes CASSLTKTGGAGGYTF.

This chain links TRBV10-3 with TRBJ1-1; no reliable D call. V lost 4 bases to trimming and J lost 0 bases, with 12 bases between them. There are 15 residues in the CDR3. Germline CDR1 ENHRY, CDR2 SYGVKD. The CDR3 loop reads CAISGAGSMNTEAFF. For the CDR3, the DNA is TGTGCCATCAGTGGGGCAGGATCCATGAACACTGAAGCTTTCTTT.

The genes are TRBV27 and TRBJ2-1; 11 positions match TRBD1. In germline, CDR1 is MNHEY, CDR2 SMNVEV (reference sequence). J was trimmed by 9 bases and V by 6 bases; bases with no gene match: 7. The CDR3 is made up of 14 amino acids. CDR3 coding DNA: TGTGCCAGCAGGTTCGGACAGGGGGCGGGTGAGCAGTTCTTC. Translating gives CASRFGQGAGEQFF.

This chain uses TRBV14 with TRBJ2-7; TRBD1 matches 8 bases. This CDR3 has 17 residues. V dropped 3 bases and J dropped 2; count of bases not matched to a gene: 12. The germline gives CDR1 SGHDN, CDR2 FVKESK. This CDR3 is CASSQTGDGTSAYEQYF. As DNA, the CDR3 is TGTGCCAGCAGCCAGACAGGGGACGGGACATCGGCCTACGAGCAGTACTTC.

The V gene is TRBV28, the J gene TRBJ1-2; D gene unclear. V lost 5 bases and J lost 4, with 8 bases in between. The CDR3 covers 12 residues. CDR1 MDHEN and CDR2 SYDVKM come from the germline V gene. The CDR3 spells CASSPQVYGYTF. As DNA, the CDR3 is TGTGCCAGCAGTCCCCAGGTCTATGGCTACACCTTC.

The genes are TRBV29-1 and TRBJ1-5; D is possibly TRBD1 (6 bases). The V and J ends lost 2 bases and 6 bases respectively, with 20 bases between them. CDR1 SQVTM and CDR2 ANQGSEA come from the germline V gene. The CDR3 consists of 16 residues. CDR3 in amino acids: CSVEPIQQGGSQPQHF. The CDR3 DNA reads as TGCAGCGTTGAACCCATACAACAGGGAGGGAGTCAGCCCCAGCATTTT.

The genes are TRBV30 and TRBJ1-2; D possibly corresponds to TRBD1 (6 bases). This CDR3 contains 15 residues. Germline V lookup: CDR1 GTSNPN, CDR2 SVGIG (reference sequence). V was pared by 3 bases and J by 4 bases, with 18 bases between. The CDR3 sequence is CAWRGAGFIAYGYTF. In DNA, the CDR3 is TGTGCCTGGAGGGGGGCAGGGTTTATTGCCTATGGCTACACCTTC.

This clone was detected once. The chain uses TRBV6-4 and TRBJ1-1; D perhaps matches TRBD1 (6 bases). Germline CDR1 is MRHNA and CDR2 is SNTAGT. This CDR3 contains 13 residues. V lost 5 bases and J 3 bases, leaving 10 bases between the germline ends. This CDR3 is CASSRTVDTEAFF. The CDR3 bases are TGTGCCAGCAGTCGGACAGTAGACACTGAAGCTTTCTTT.

V is TRBV6-5 and J is TRBJ2-5; D perhaps matches TRBD2 (6 bases). Looked up from germline, CDR1 is MNHEY and CDR2 is SVGAGI. V was clipped by 0 bases and J by 5 bases, with 13 bases between them. The CDR3 spans 15 residues. The CDR3 reads CASSYSFTGDETQYF. The CDR3, as DNA: TGTGCCAGCAGTTACTCGTTTACGGGGGACGAGACCCAGTACTTC.

V is TRBV30 and J is TRBJ1-4; D gene uncertain. Trimming shortened V by 0 bases and J by 8 bases, and 13 bases separated the two germline ends. CDR3 length: 14 residues. The V gene's germline CDR1 is GTSNPN and CDR2 SVGIG (reference sequence). CDR3 DNA: TGTGCCTGGAGTGTACTCGGGATGGGGGAAAAACTGTTTTTT. It translates to CAWSVLGMGEKLFF. Combining the CDR3 with reference TRBV30 and TRBJ1-4 gives the whole variable domain SQTIHQWPATLVQPVGSPLSLECTVEGTSNPNLYWYRQAAGRGLQLLFYSVGIGQISSEVPQNLSASRPQDRQFILSSKKLLLSDSGFYLCAWSVLGMGEKLFFGSGTQLSVL.

The chain carries TRBV27 and TRBJ1-5, with a tentative D call TRBD1 (5 bases). The CDR3 runs to 13 residues. Trimming removed 6 bases from V and 3 bases from J, with 9 bases in between. Germline V gene lookup returns CDR1 MNHEY and CDR2 SMNVEV (reference sequence). CDR3 DNA sequence: TGTGCCAGCAGCTGGGACTTCAATCAGCCCCAGCATTTT. Translated, it gives CASSWDFNQPQHF.